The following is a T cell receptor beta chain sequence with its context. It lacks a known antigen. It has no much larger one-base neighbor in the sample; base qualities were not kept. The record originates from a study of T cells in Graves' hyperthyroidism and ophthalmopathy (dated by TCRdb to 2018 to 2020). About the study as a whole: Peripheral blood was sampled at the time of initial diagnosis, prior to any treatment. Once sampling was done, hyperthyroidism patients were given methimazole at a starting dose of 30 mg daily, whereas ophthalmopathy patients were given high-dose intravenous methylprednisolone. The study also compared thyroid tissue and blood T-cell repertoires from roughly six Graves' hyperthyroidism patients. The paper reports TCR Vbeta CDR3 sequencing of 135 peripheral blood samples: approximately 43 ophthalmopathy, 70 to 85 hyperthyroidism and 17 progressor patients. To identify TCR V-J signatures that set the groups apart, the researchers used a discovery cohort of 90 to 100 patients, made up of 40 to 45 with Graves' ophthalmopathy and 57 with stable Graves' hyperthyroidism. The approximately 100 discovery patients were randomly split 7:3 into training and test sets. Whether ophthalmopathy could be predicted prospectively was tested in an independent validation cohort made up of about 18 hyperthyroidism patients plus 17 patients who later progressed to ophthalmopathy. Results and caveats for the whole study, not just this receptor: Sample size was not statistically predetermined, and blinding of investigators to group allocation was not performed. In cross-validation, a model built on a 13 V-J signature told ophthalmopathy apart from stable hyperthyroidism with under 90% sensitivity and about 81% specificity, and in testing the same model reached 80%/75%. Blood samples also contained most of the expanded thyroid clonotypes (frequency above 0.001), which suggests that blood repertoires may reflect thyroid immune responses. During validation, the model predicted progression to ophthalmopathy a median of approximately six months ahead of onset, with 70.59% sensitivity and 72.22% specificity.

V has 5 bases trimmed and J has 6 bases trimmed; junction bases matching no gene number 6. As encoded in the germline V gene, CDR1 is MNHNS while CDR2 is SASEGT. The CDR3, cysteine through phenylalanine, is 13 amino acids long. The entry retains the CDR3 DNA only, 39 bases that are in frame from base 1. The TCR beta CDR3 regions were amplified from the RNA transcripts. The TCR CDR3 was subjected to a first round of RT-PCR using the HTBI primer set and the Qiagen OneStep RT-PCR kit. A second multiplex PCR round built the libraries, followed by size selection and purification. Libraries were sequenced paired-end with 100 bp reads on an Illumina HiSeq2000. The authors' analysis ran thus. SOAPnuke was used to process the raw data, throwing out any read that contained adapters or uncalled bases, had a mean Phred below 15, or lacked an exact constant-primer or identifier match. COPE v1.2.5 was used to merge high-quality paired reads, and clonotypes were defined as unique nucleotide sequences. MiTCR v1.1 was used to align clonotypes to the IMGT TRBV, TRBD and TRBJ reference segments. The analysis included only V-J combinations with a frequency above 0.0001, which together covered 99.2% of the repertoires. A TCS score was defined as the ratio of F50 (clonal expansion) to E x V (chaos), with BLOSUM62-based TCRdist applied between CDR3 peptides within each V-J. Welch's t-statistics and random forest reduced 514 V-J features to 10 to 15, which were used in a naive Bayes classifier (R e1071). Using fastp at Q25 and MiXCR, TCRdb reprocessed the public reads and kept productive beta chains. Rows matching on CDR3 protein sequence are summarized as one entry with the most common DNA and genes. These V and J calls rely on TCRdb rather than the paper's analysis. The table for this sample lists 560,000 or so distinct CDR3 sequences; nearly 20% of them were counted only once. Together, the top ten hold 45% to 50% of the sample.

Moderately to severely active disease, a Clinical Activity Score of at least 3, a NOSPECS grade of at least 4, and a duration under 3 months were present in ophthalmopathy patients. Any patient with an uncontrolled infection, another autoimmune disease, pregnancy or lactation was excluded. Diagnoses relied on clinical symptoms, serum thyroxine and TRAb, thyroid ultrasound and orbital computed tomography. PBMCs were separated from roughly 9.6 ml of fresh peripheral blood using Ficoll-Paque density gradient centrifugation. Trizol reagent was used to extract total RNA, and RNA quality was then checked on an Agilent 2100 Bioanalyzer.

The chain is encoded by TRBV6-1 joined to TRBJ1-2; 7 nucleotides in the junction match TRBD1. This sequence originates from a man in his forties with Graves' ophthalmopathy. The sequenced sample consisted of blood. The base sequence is TGTGCCAGCAGTTTCACCGGGACAGATGGCTACACCTTC. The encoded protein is CASSFTGTDGYTF.